A single sample gave rise to the 28 T cell receptor beta chains below, sequenced in a study of cytomegalovirus exposure and HLA in healthy donors. The primer mix had 60 Vbeta and 13 Jbeta primers. The data were produced by immunoSEQ multiplex PCR, yet TCRdb's version contains in-frame clones alone and is incomplete. The sample holds around 190,000 clones, more than 65% seen once. The material sequenced was PBMCs. The receptors here all came from a man aged 40-50 years in good health and CMV-seropositive.

This rearrangement joins TRBV5-8 to TRBJ2-3; TRBD2 matches at 7 bases. CDR1 is SGHTS and CDR2 is YDEGEE in the germline V gene. J lost 3 bases, V lost 4 bases, and 5 bases had no gene match. The CDR3 contains 14 residues. The CDR3 bases are TGTGCCAGCAGCCCGGGGGGAGTTACAGATACGCAGTATTTT. It encodes CASSPGGVTDTQYF.

This chain connects TRBV6-1 to TRBJ2-3; 9 bases map to TRBD2. Germline loops: CDR1 MNHNS, CDR2 SASEGT. Trimming at V came to 6 bases and at J to 9 bases, leaving 10 bases not matched to a gene. The CDR3 length is 14 residues. The CDR3 sequence: CASSQAGGTGTQYF. The CDR3, as DNA: TGTGCCAGCAGCCAAGCGGGGGGAACGGGCACGCAGTATTTT.

This chain joins TRBV19 and TRBJ1-1; D possibly corresponds to TRBD1 (6 bases). CDR3 length equals 13 residues. CDR1 is LNHDA, CDR2 SQIVND, per germline (reference sequence). V lost 6 bases to trimming and J lost 9 bases, with 17 bases between them. CDR3 sequence: CASRTGGKGKAFF. The CDR3 nucleotides read TGTGCCAGTAGGACGGGGGGCAAGGGGAAAGCTTTCTTT.

The V and J genes are TRBV18 and TRBJ2-5; 10 nucleotides agree with TRBD2. V lost 6 bases to trimming and J lost 0 bases; unmatched junction nucleotides: 16. The CDR3 runs 19 residues. CDR1 and CDR2 from the germline V gene are KGHSH and LQKENI. The CDR3 spells CASSQAPVGLADDQETQYF. DNA for the CDR3: TGTGCCAGCTCCCAAGCACCCGTAGGACTAGCGGACGACCAAGAGACCCAGTACTTC.

The chain combines TRBV6-5 with TRBJ2-1, with 8 positions matching TRBD2. CDR3 length: 14 residues. The trim removed 3 bases at V and 10 bases at J, leaving 8 bases unmatched. The germline CDR1 and CDR2 sequences are MNHEY and SVGAGI. The CDR3 here is CASSYAGGFGEQFF. The CDR3 nucleotides are TGTGCCAGCAGTTATGCGGGGGGCTTCGGGGAGCAGTTCTTC.

This CDR3 reads CASSLVRNEQFF. The CDR3 DNA is TGTGCCAGCAGCTTAGTCCGTAATGAGCAGTTCTTC. This chain uses TRBV7-8 with TRBJ2-1; D remains ambiguous. This CDR3 has 12 amino acids. V lost 1 base to trimming and J lost 7 bases, with 5 bases between them. Looked up from germline, CDR1 is SGHVS and CDR2 is FQNEAQ.

V is TRBV19 and J is TRBJ1-1, with D possibly TRBD1 on 5 matching bases. Per the germline V gene, CDR1 is LNHDA and CDR2 is SQIVND (reference sequence). The CDR3 spans 13 residues. Trimming pared 4 bases from V and 1 base from J, leaving 7 bases between. CDR3 in amino acids: CASSTRENTEAFF. The CDR3 DNA reads TGTGCCAGTAGTACCAGGGAGAACACTGAAGCTTTCTTT.

J is TRBJ2-6 and V is TRBV5-5, with D possibly matching TRBD1 (5 bases). Germline values: CDR1 SGHKS, CDR2 YYEKEE (reference sequence). V was trimmed by 0 bases and J by 0 bases, leaving 19 bases between them. This CDR3 has 20 amino acids. The CDR3 DNA is TGTGCCAGCAGCTTGGCCGGCGGTCTGGACACGAGCTCTGGGGCCAACGTCCTGACTTTC. It codes for CASSLAGGLDTSSGANVLTF. Filled out from reference TRBV5-5 and TRBJ2-6, the complete variable domain reads DAGVTQSPTHLIKTRGQQVTLRCSPISGHKSVSWYQQVLGQGPQFIFQYYEKEERGRGNFPDRFSARQFPNYSSELNVNALLLGDSALYLCASSLAGGLDTSSGANVLTFGAGSRLTVL.

The rearrangement uses TRBV18 and TRBJ2-5; weak D call: TRBD2 (6 bases). The length of the CDR3 is 15 residues. Germline V lookup: CDR1 KGHSH, CDR2 LQKENI. V lost 4 bases and J lost 4, with 16 bases in between. The CDR3 DNA reads TGTGCCAGCTCACTTATCGGGGGACCCCCAGAGACCCAGTACTTC. Translated, it gives CASSLIGGPPETQYF.

The rearrangement links TRBV6-1 to TRBJ1-4; possibly TRBD1 for D (5 bases). Trimming stripped 8 bases from V and 0 bases from J, with 10 bases between. The CDR3 length is 14 residues. Germline lookup yields CDR1 MNHNS and CDR2 SASEGT. CDR3 DNA sequence: TGTGCCAGCGGACGACAGACAACTAATGAAAAACTGTTTTTT. Translated: CASGRQTTNEKLFF.

This clone has just one count. The gene calls are TRBV27 and TRBJ2-7; TRBD1 aligns across 8 bases. Trimming took 2 bases from V and 2 from J; bases not matched to a gene: 14. Germline V gives CDR1 MNHEY, CDR2 SMNVEV (reference sequence). The CDR3 contains 18 residues. The CDR3 region has the DNA TGTGCCAGCAGTTTAAGAGCCCTAGCCGGGACAGGAACCTACGAGCAGTACTTC. This encodes CASSLRALAGTGTYEQYF.

The chain has TRBV5-4 and TRBJ2-2; 11 nucleotides match TRBD2. Germline V gives CDR1 SGHNT, CDR2 YYREEE (reference sequence). The CDR3 is 15 amino acids. Losses at the gene ends were 6 bases for V and 7 bases for J; bases not matched to a gene: 8. The CDR3 bases are TGTGCCAGCACTGTAGCGGGGGGGCTTGTCGGGGAGCTGTTTTTT. The encoded protein is CASTVAGGLVGELFF.

This chain uses TRBV5-1 with TRBJ1-4, with 9 bases matching TRBD1. The ends lost 4 bases at V and 4 bases at J; junction bases unmatched: 8. The germline gives CDR1 SGHRS, CDR2 YFSETQ. This CDR3 contains 16 residues. This CDR3 reads CASSTSGTGSNEKLFF. CDR3 sequence (DNA): TGCGCCAGCAGCACCTCCGGGACAGGGAGTAATGAAAAACTGTTTTTT.

J is TRBJ1-2 and V is TRBV10-3, with D possibly TRBD1 on 6 matching bases. The CDR3 sequence is 12 residues long. The V gene's germline CDR1 is ENHRY and CDR2 SYGVKD. The germline V and J ends were trimmed by 10 bases and 8 bases, with 17 bases remaining between them. As DNA, the CDR3 is TGTGCCACCTCCCGGGACATTGAAGGCTACACCTTC. Translating gives CATSRDIEGYTF.

The chain carries TRBV7-3 and TRBJ2-1, with a possible D match to TRBD2 (6 bases). There are 11 residues in the CDR3. Germline CDR1 SGHTA, CDR2 FQGTGA. Trimming removed 6 bases from V and 9 bases from J, with 9 bases in between. In DNA, the CDR3 is TGTGCCAGCAGTTCGGGGGTTGAGCAGTTCTTC. Its protein product is CASSSGVEQFF.

The rearrangement joins TRBV2 to TRBJ1-6, with TRBD1 identical over 11 bases. CDR3 length equals 17 residues. Germline CDR1 is SNHLY and CDR2 is FYNNEI. V lost 6 bases, J lost 2 bases, and 6 bases stayed unmatched. The CDR3 bases are TGTGCCAGCAGCCGAATGGGACAGGGGGCCTATAATTCACCCCTCCACTTT. Encoded protein: CASSRMGQGAYNSPLHF.

This clone was recorded a few times. The chain links TRBV2 to TRBJ2-1; 9 bases are shared with TRBD2. V was pared by 3 bases and J by 5 bases, with 5 bases of the junction left unmatched. Germline CDR1 reads SNHLY; CDR2 reads FYNNEI. The CDR3 extends over 15 amino acids. The CDR3 region is CASSDRLAENNEQFF. The CDR3 bases are TGTGCCAGCAGTGATAGACTAGCGGAGAACAATGAGCAGTTCTTC.

This rearrangement joins TRBV1 to TRBJ1-4; TRBD1 reflects the table's D call only, with no check against the DNA. TRBV1 represents a pseudogene. This CDR3 region has 19 residues. CDR3: CTSSRAPQGAGATNEKLFF. Written as DNA, the CDR3 is TGCACCAGCAGCCGCGCCCCTCAGGGGGCTGGTGCAACTAATGAAAAACTGTTTTTT.

This rearrangement joins TRBV9 to TRBJ2-5, with 11 bases lining up with TRBD2. With 6 bases clipped from V and 3 bases from J, the junction kept 4 bases outside the gene matches. The CDR3 length is 14 residues. The germline V gene has CDR1 SGDLS and CDR2 YYNGEE. CDR3 in amino acids: CASTSGLAEETQYF. CDR3 coding DNA: TGTGCCAGCACCTCGGGACTAGCGGAAGAGACCCAGTACTTC.

The chain has TRBV2 and TRBJ2-5; unclear D gene. Germline-derived CDR1 and CDR2 are SNHLY and FYNNEI. V was shortened by 6 bases and J by 5 bases, with 7 bases between the two germline ends. This CDR3 has 11 amino acids. CDR3 nucleotide sequence: TGTGCCAGCAGGGCCGGGGAGACCCAGTACTTC. Translating gives CASRAGETQYF.

This clone was found a few times. V is TRBV5-1 and J is TRBJ2-7; the D gene is possibly TRBD1 (6 bases). Deletions cut 3 bases from V and 0 bases from J, with 16 bases between. The CDR3 is 16 amino acids. The germline V gene encodes CDR1 SGHRS and CDR2 YFSETQ. The CDR3 DNA sequence: TGCGCCAGCAGCTACCCTGTCGGACAGATCTCCTACGAGCAGTACTTC. Amino acids: CASSYPVGQISYEQYF. Variable domain in full (rest from reference TRBV5-1 and TRBJ2-7): KAGVTQTPRYLIKTRGQQVTLSCSPISGHRSVSWYQQTPGQGLQFLFEYFSETQRNKGNFPGRFSGRQFSNSRSEMNVSTLELGDSALYLCASSYPVGQISYEQYFGPGTRLTVT.

In its sample, this clone was seen a few times. The V call is TRBV10-3, the J call TRBJ2-7; 10 bases agree with TRBD2. Germline CDR1 reads ENHRY; CDR2 reads SYGVKD. With V trimmed by 6 bases and J by 3 bases, 11 bases remained unmatched. CDR3 length equals 16 residues. The CDR3, as DNA: TGTGCCATCAGAGGTCAGGAGCGGGGGGGAAGCTACGAGCAGTACTTC. Its protein is CAIRGQERGGSYEQYF.

The CDR3 is CASSSTGGRNIQYF. The CDR3 DNA sequence: TGTGCCAGCAGCTCGACAGGGGGCAGGAACATTCAGTACTTC. The chain couples TRBV9 to TRBJ2-4, with 10 bases that match TRBD1. V was pared by 4 bases and J by 7 bases, with 5 bases of the junction left unmatched. The CDR3 is 14 residues long. Germline values: CDR1 SGDLS, CDR2 YYNGEE.

The gene calls are TRBV10-3 and TRBJ2-5, with 12 positions matching TRBD2. J was trimmed by 4 bases and V by 8 bases; bases with no gene match: 5. The germline V gene encodes CDR1 ENHRY and CDR2 SYGVKD. The CDR3 is made up of 14 amino acids. The DNA for the CDR3 is TGTGCCATCGGACTAGCGGGACTGGGAGAGACCCAGTACTTC. Translated: CAIGLAGLGETQYF.

This clone showed up just once. V usage is TRBV2 and J usage is TRBJ1-5; the D gene is possibly TRBD1 (5 bases). The CDR3 length is 15 residues. The germline V and J ends were trimmed by 0 bases and 5 bases, with 11 bases remaining between them. Germline loops: CDR1 SNHLY, CDR2 FYNNEI. This CDR3 reads CASSEAVSGYQPQHF. CDR3 nucleotide sequence: TGTGCCAGCAGTGAAGCGGTCTCAGGGTATCAGCCCCAGCATTTT. The whole variable domain, filled in from reference TRBV2 and TRBJ1-5, reads EPEVTQTPSHQVTQMGQEVILRCVPISNHLYFYWYRQILGQKVEFLVSFYNNEISEKSEIFDDQFSVERPDGSNFTLKIRSTKLEDSAMYFCASSEAVSGYQPQHFGDGTRLSIL.

This clone was detected once. The chain has TRBV30 and TRBJ1-4, with a weak D call TRBD1 (5 bases). The CDR3 has 15 amino acids. Germline V CDR1 and CDR2: GTSNPN, SVGIG (reference sequence). Trimming left V 3 bases short and J 0 bases short, with 11 bases between. The CDR3 loop reads CAWSAQTATNEKLFF. The CDR3 nucleotides read TGTGCCTGGAGCGCACAGACAGCAACTAATGAAAAACTGTTTTTT.

The chain couples TRBV9 to TRBJ1-1, with D unclear. The V end lost 1 base, the J end lost 3 bases, and 13 bases lay between the germline ends. There are 15 residues in the CDR3. Germline values: CDR1 SGDLS, CDR2 YYNGEE. This chain's CDR3 is CASSVYYSMDTEAFF. The CDR3, as DNA: TGTGCCAGCAGCGTATATTACTCCATGGACACTGAAGCTTTCTTT.

The rearrangement uses TRBV27 and TRBJ1-1; TRBD1 might be the D (5 bases). CDR1 is MNHEY, CDR2 SMNVEV, per germline (reference sequence). The CDR3 has 15 residues. V lost 2 bases and J lost 0, with 10 bases in between. The CDR3 DNA sequence: TGTGCCAGCAGTTTAGGTGCAGGGTTGAACACTGAAGCTTTCTTT. The encoded protein is CASSLGAGLNTEAFF.